This entry concerns a single T cell receptor beta chain. Original methodology: Amplification of reference gene primers was used by the study to estimate nucleated cell counts. Repertoires were generated with immunoSEQ multiplex PCR, while TCRdb's copy carries only in-frame clones and drops some. V and J calls and clone size are given by that table; D and trimming were obtained from the DNA. The table has approximately 120,000 clones, 92% seen once; the top ten hold around 2.1%. The length of the CDR3 is 11 residues. V gave up 5 bases and J gave up 5 bases, with 6 bases separating them. Germline CDR1 and CDR2: MNHEY and SVGEGT. This sample was taken from a study of blood T cell repertoires in COVID-19. Study background: The United States, Italy and Spain provided the acute and convalescent COVID-19 samples. Sources were T cells, B-cell-depleted T cells, or PBMCs; the material itself was cDNA or gDNA.

This TCR was recovered from a man aged 50 or older with COVID-19, enrolled during active disease. The chain employs TRBV6-2 or TRBV6-3 and TRBJ2-5; TRBD1 is a possible D gene (5 bases). Sequenced: peripheral blood. For the CDR3, the DNA is TGTGCCAGCAGTGACAGCGAGACCCAGTACTTC. This translates into CASSDSETQYF.